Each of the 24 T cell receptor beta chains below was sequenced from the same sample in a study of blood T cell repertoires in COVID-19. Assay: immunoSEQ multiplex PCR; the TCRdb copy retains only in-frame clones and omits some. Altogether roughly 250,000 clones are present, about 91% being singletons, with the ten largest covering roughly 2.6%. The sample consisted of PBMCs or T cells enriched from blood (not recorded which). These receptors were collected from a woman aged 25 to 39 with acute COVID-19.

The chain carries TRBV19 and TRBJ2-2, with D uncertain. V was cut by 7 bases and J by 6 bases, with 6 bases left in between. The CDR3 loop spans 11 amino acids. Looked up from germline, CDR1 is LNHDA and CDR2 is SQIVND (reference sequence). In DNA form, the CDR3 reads TGTGCCAGTACCCAATCCGGGGAGCTGTTTTTT. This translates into CASTQSGELFF.

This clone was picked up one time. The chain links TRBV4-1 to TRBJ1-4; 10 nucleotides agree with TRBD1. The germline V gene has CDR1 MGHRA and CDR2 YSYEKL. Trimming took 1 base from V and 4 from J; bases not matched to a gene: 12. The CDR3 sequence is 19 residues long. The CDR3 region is CASSQVRDRGWGVNEKLFF. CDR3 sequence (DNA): TGCGCCAGCAGCCAAGTCCGGGACAGGGGCTGGGGGGTTAATGAAAAACTGTTTTTT.

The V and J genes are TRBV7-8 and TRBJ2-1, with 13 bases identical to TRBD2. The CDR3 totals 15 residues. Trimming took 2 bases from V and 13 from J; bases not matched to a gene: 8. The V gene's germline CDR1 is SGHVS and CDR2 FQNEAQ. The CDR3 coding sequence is TGTGCCAGCAGCTTACCCACGGGACTAGCGGGGATTCAGTTCTTC. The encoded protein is CASSLPTGLAGIQFF.

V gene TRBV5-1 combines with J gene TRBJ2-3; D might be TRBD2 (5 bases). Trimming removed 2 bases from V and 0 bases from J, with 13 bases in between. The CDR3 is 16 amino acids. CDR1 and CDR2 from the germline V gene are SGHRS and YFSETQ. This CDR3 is CASSFSAAASTDTQYF. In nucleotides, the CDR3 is TGCGCCAGCAGCTTTTCTGCAGCGGCAAGCACAGATACGCAGTATTTT.

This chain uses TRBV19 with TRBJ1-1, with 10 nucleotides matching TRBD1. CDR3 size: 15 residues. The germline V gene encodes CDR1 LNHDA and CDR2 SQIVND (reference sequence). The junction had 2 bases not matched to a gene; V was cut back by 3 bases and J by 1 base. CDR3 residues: CASSIGTGANTEAFF. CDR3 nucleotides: TGTGCCAGTAGTATCGGGACAGGGGCGAACACTGAAGCTTTCTTT.

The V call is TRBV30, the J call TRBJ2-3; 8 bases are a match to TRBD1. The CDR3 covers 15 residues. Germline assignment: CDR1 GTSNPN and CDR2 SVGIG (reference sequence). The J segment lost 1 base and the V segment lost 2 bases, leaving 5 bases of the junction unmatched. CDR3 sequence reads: CAWSLGQGGTDTQYF. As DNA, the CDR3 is TGTGCCTGGAGTTTAGGACAGGGCGGCACAGATACGCAGTATTTT.

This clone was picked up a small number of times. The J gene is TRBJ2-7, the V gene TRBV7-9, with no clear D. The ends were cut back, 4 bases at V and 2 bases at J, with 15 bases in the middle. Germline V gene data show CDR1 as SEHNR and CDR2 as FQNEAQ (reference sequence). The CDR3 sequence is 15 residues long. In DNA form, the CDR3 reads TGTGCCAGCAGCTACGACTTATCCATGCCCTACGAGCAGTACTTC. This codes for CASSYDLSMPYEQYF. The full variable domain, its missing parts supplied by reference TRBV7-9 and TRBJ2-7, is DTGVSQNPRHKITKRGQNVTFRCDPISEHNRLYWYRQTLGQGPEFLTYFQNEAQLEKSRLLSDRFSAERPKGSFSTLEIQRTEQGDSAMYLCASSYDLSMPYEQYFGPGTRLTVT.

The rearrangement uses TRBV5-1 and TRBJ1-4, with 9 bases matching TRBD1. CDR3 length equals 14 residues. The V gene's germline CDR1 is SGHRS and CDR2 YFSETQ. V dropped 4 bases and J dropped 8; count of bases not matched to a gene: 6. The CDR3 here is CASSHGQGREKLFF. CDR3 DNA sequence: TGCGCCAGCAGCCATGGACAGGGGAGAGAAAAACTGTTTTTT. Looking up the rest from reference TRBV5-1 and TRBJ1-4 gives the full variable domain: KAGVTQTPRYLIKTRGQQVTLSCSPISGHRSVSWYQQTPGQGLQFLFEYFSETQRNKGNFPGRFSGRQFSNSRSEMNVSTLELGDSALYLCASSHGQGREKLFFGSGTQLSVL.

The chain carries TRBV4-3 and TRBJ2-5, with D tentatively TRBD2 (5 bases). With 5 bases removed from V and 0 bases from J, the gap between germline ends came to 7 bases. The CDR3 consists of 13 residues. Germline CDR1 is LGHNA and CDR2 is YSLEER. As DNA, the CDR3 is TGCGCCAGCAGCGGGGAGAACCAAGAGACCCAGTACTTC. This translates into CASSGENQETQYF.

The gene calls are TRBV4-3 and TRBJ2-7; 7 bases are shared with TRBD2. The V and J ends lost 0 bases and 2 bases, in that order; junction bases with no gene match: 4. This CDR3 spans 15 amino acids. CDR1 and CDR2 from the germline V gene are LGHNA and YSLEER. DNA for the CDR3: TGCGCCAGCAGCCAAGATCGGCGGGGGACCTACGAGCAGTACTTC. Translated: CASSQDRRGTYEQYF.

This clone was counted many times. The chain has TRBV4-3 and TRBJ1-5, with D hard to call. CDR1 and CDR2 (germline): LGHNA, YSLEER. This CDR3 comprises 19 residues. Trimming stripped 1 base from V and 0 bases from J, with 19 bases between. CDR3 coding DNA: TGCGCCAGCAGCCAAGCACACACTAAACTCTCTTATAGCAATCAGCCCCAGCATTTT. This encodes CASSQAHTKLSYSNQPQHF.

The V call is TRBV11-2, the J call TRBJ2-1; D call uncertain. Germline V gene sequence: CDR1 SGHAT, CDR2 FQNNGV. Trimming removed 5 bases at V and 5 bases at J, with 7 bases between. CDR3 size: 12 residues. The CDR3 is CASSLGDNEQFF. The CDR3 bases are TGTGCCAGCAGCCTTGGAGACAATGAGCAGTTCTTC.

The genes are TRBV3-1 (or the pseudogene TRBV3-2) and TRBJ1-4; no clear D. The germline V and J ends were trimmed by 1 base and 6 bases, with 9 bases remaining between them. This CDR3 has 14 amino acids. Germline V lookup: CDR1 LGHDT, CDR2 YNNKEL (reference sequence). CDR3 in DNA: TGTGCCAGCAGCCAAGGAGGCGGGGATGAAAAACTGTTTTTT. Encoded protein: CASSQGGGDEKLFF.

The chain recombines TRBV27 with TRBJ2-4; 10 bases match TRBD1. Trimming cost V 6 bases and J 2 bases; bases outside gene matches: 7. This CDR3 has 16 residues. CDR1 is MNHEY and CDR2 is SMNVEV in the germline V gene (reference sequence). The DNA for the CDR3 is TGTGCCAGCAGCTTCGACAGGGGGCTAACCAAAAACATTCAGTACTTC. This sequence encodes CASSFDRGLTKNIQYF.

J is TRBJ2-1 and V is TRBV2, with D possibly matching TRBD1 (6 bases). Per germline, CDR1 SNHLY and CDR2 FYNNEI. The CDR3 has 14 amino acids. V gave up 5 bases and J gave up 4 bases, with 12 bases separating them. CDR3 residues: CASSPGQSYNEQFF. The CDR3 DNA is TGTGCCAGCAGTCCGGGACAAAGTTACAATGAGCAGTTCTTC.

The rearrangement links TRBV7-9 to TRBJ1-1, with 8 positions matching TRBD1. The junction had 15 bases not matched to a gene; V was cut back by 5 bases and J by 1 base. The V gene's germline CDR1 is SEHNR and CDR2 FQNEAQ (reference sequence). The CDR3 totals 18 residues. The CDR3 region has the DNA TGTGCCAGCAGCCCCCGGACAGGGCAAGGTTTAGGGAACACTGAAGCTTTCTTT. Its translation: CASSPRTGQGLGNTEAFF.

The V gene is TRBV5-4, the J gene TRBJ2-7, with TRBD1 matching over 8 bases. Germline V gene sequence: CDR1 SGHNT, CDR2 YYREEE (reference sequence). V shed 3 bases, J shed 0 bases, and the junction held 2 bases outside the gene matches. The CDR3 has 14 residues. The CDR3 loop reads CASSSGQDSYEQYF. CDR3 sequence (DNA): TGTGCCAGCAGCTCGGGACAGGACTCCTACGAGCAGTACTTC.

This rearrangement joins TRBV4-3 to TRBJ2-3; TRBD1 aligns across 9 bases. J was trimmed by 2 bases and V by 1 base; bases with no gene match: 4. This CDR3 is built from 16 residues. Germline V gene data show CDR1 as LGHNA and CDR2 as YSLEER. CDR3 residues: CASSQGRTGVTDTQYF. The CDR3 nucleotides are TGCGCCAGCAGCCAAGGAAGGACAGGGGTCACAGATACGCAGTATTTT.

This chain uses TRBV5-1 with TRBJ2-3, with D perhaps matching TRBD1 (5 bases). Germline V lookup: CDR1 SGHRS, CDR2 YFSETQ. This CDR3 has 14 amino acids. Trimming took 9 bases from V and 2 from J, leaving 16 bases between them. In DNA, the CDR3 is TGCGCCACCTCAAATGGGGCCCCCACAGATACGCAGTATTTT. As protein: CATSNGAPTDTQYF.

This CDR3 reads CASSLAASYNEQFF. Here the CDR3 DNA reads TGCGCCAGCAGCTTGGCCGCGAGCTACAATGAGCAGTTCTTC. The chain joins TRBV5-1 to TRBJ2-1; D gene unclear. The germline V and J ends were trimmed by 0 bases and 3 bases, with 7 bases remaining between them. Germline CDR1 is SGHRS and CDR2 is YFSETQ. The CDR3 extends over 14 amino acids.

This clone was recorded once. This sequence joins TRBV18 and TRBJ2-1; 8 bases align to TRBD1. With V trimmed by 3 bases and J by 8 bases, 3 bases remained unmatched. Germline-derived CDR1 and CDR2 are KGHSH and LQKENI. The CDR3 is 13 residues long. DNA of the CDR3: TGTGCCAGCTCACCCCCAGGGGGCTATGAGCAGTTCTTC. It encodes CASSPPGGYEQFF.

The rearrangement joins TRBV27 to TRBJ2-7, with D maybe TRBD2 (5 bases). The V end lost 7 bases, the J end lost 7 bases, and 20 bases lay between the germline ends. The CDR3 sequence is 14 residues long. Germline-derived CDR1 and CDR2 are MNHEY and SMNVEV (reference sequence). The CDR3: CASINLGRPGEQYF. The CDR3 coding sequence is TGTGCCAGCATAAACTTGGGCAGGCCGGGGGAGCAGTACTTC.

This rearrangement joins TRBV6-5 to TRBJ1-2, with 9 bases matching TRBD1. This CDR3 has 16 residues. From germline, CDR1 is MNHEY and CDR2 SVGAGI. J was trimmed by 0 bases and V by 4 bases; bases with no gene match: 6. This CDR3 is CASSSTGGFANYGYTF. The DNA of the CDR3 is TGTGCCAGCAGTTCGACAGGGGGATTTGCTAACTATGGCTACACCTTC.

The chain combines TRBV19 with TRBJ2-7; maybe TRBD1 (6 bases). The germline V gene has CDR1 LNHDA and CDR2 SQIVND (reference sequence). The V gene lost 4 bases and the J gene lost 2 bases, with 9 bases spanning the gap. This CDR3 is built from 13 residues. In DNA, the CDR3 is TGTGCCAGTAGTACCCGGGACACCTACGAGCAGTACTTC. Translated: CASSTRDTYEQYF.